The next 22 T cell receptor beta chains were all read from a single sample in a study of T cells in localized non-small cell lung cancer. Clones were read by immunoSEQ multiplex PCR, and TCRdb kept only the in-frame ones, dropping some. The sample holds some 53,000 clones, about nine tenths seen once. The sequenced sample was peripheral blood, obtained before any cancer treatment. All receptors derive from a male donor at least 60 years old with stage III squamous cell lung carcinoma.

The CDR3 here is CASSPEGGRLAKNIQYF. The CDR3 DNA reads as TGTGCCAGTAGCCCAGAGGGGGGGCGCCTAGCCAAAAACATTCAGTACTTC. This chain links TRBV19 with TRBJ2-4, with D perhaps TRBD2 (7 bases). In germline, CDR1 is LNHDA, CDR2 SQIVND (reference sequence). CDR3 length: 17 residues. V shed 6 bases and J shed 0 bases, with 18 bases lying between them.

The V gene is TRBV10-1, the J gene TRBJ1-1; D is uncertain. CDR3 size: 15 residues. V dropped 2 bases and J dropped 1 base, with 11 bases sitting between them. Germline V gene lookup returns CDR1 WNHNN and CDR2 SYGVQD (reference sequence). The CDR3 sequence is CASSEREASNTEAFF. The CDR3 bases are TGCGCCAGCAGTGAGCGGGAGGCTTCGAACACTGAAGCTTTCTTT.

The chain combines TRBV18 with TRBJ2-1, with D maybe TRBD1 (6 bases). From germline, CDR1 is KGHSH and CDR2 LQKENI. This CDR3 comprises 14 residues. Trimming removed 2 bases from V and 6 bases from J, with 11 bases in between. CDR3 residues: CASSPDGQSNEQFF. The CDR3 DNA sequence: TGTGCCAGCTCACCAGACGGACAGTCCAATGAGCAGTTCTTC. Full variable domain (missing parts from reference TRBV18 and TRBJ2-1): NAGVMQNPRHLVRRRGQEARLRCSPMKGHSHVYWYRQLPEEGLKFMVYLQKENIIDESGMPKERFSAEFPKEGPSILRIQQVVRGDSAAYFCASSPDGQSNEQFFGPGTRLTVL.

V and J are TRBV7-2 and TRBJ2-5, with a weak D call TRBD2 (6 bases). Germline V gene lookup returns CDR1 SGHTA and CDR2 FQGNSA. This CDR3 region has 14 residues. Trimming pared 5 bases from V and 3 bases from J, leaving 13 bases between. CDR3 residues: CASSPGGIKETQYF. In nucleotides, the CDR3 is TGTGCCAGCAGCCCCGGGGGTATTAAAGAGACCCAGTACTTC.

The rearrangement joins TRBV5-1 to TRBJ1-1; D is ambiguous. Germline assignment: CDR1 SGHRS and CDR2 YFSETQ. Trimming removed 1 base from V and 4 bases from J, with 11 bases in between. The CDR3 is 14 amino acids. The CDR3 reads CASSLSGVSTEAFF. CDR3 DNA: TGCGCCAGCAGCTTGAGCGGGGTATCCACTGAAGCTTTCTTT.

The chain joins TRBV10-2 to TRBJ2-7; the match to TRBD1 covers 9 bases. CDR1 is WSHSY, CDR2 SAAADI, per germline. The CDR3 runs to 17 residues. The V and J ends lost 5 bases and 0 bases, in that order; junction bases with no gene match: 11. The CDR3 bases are TGCGCCAGCAGTAGGGACAGGGTAGGAATTGACTCCTACGAGCAGTACTTC. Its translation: CASSRDRVGIDSYEQYF.

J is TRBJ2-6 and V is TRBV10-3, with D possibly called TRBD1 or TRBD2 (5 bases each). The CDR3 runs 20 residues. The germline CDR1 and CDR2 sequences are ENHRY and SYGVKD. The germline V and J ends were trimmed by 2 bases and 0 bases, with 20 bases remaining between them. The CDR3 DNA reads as TGTGCCATCAGTGAGCCACCGGGGACCGCAATAAACTCTGGGGCCAACGTCCTGACTTTC. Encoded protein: CAISEPPGTAINSGANVLTF.

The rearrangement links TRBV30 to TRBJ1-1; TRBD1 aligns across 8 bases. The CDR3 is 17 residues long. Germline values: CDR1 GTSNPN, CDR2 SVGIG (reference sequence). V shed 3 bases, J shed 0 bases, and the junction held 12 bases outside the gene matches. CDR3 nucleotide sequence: TGTGCCTGGAGGCAACACCTCAGGGGGCGAGTGAACACTGAAGCTTTCTTT. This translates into CAWRQHLRGRVNTEAFF. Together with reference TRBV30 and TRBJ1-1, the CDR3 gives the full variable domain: SQTIHQWPATLVQPVGSPLSLECTVEGTSNPNLYWYRQAAGRGLQLLFYSVGIGQISSEVPQNLSASRPQDRQFILSSKKLLLSDSGFYLCAWRQHLRGRVNTEAFFGQGTRLTVV.

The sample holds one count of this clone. The CDR3 spells CAWSVGGGVGANVLTF. In nucleotides, the CDR3 is TGTGCCTGGAGTGTAGGTGGAGGGGTCGGGGCCAACGTCCTGACTTTC. J is TRBJ2-6 and V is TRBV30; D might be TRBD2 (6 bases). The V end was cut by 0 bases, the J end by 4 bases, with 13 bases between. Germline CDR1 is GTSNPN and CDR2 is SVGIG (reference sequence). This CDR3 region has 16 residues.

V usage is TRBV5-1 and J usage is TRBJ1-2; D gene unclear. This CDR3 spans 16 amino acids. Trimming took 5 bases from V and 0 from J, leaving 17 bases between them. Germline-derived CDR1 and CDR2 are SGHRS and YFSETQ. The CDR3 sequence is CASSLNFDPANYGYTF. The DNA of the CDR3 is TGCGCCAGCAGTCTAAACTTCGATCCAGCTAACTATGGCTACACCTTC.

DNA for the CDR3: TGTGCCAGCTCACCCCGCCCGCGGGCCACTGAAGCTTTCTTT. Translated, it gives CASSPRPRATEAFF. This sequence joins TRBV18 and TRBJ1-1; no definite D call. Trimming shortened V by 3 bases and J by 4 bases, and 12 bases separated the two germline ends. The V gene's germline CDR1 is KGHSH and CDR2 LQKENI. The CDR3 length is 14 residues.

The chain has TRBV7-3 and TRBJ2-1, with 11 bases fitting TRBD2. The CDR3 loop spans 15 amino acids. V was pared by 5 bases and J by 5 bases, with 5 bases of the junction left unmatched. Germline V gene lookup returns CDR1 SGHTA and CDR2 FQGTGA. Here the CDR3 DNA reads TGTGCCAGCAGCCTTAGCGGGGGGGCCCACAATGAGCAGTTCTTC. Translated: CASSLSGGAHNEQFF.

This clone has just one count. The CDR3 region has the DNA TGTGCCAGCAGTCCAGCGGGACTGAACACCGGGGAGCTGTTTTTT. Its translation is CASSPAGLNTGELFF. The gene calls are TRBV28 and TRBJ2-2; 7 nucleotides agree with TRBD2. The CDR3 loop spans 15 amino acids. J gave up 1 base and V 5 bases, and 4 bases lay outside the gene matches. The germline V gene has CDR1 MDHEN and CDR2 SYDVKM.

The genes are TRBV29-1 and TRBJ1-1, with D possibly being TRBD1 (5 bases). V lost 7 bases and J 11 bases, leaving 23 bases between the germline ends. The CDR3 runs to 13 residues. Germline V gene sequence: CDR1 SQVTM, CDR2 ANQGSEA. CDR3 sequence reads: CSGGGSDGVRAFF. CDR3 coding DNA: TGCAGCGGTGGGGGATCGGACGGGGTTCGGGCTTTCTTT.

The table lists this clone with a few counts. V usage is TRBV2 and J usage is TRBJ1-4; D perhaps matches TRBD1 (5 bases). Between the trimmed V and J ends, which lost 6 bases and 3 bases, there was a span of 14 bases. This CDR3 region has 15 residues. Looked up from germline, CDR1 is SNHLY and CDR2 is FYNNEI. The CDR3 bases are TGTGCCAGCAGCCTTGGGGGTGCACCTAATGAAAAACTGTTTTTT. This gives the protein CASSLGGAPNEKLFF. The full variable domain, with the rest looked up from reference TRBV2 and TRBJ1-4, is EPEVTQTPSHQVTQMGQEVILRCVPISNHLYFYWYRQILGQKVEFLVSFYNNEISEKSEIFDDQFSVERPDGSNFTLKIRSTKLEDSAMYFCASSLGGAPNEKLFFGSGTQLSVL.

The CDR3 sequence is CASSFQAAKETQYF. In DNA, the CDR3 is TGTGCCAGCAGCTTTCAGGCTGCAAAAGAGACCCAGTACTTC. The gene calls are TRBV7-2 and TRBJ2-5; D gene ambiguous. CDR3 length equals 14 residues. The V and J ends lost 3 bases and 3 bases respectively, with 11 bases between them. From germline, CDR1 is SGHTA and CDR2 FQGNSA.

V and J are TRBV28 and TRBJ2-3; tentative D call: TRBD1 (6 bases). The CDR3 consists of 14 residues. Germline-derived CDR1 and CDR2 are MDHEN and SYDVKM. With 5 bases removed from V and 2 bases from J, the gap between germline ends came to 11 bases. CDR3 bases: TGTGCCAGCAGTCCACAGGGCCTCACAGATACGCAGTATTTT. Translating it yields CASSPQGLTDTQYF.

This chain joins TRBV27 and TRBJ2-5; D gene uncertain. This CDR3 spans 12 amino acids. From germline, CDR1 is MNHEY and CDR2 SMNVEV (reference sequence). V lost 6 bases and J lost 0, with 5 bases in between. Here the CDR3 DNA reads TGTGCCAGCAGCCCTGACCAAGAGACCCAGTACTTC. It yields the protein CASSPDQETQYF.

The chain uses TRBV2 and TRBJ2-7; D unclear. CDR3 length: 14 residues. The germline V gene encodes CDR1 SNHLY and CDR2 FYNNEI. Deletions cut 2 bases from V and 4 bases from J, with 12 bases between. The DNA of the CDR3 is TGTGCCAGCAGTGAACCGCCGGGCCTTTACGAGCAGTACTTC. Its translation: CASSEPPGLYEQYF.

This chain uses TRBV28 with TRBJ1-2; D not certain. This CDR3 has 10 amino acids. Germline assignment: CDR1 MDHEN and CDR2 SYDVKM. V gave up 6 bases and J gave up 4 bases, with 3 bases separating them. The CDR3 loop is CASRAYGYTF. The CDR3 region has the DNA TGTGCCAGCAGGGCCTATGGCTACACCTTC.

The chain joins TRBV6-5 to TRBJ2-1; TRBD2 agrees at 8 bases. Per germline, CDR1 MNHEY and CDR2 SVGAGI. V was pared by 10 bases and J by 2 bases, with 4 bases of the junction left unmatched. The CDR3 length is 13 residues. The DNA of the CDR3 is TGTGCCATCCGAGCGGGGGCCTACAATGAGCAGTTCTTC. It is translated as CAIRAGAYNEQFF.

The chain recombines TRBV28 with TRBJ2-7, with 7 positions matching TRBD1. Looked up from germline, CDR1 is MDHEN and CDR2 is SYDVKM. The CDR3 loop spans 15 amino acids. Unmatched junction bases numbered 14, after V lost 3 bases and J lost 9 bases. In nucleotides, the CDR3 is TGTGCCAGCAGTTTCTCCACAGGGGCCGGATTGGGGCAGTACTTC. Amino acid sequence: CASSFSTGAGLGQYF.